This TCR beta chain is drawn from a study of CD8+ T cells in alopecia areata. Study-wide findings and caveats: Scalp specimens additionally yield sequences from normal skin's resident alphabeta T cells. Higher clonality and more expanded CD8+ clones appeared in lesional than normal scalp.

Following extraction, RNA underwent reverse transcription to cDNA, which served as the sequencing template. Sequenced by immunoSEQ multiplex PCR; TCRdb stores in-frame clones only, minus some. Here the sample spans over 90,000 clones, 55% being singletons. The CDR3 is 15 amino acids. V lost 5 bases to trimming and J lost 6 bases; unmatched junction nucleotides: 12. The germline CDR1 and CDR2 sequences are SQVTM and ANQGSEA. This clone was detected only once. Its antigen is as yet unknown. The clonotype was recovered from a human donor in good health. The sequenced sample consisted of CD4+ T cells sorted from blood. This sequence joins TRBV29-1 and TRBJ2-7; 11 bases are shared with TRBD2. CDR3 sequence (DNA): TGCAGCGTTACGGCCATTAGCGGGGGGGGCGGCGAGCAGTACTTC. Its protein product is CSVTAISGGGGEQYF.